The T cell receptor (beta chain) described here comes from a study of T cell responses to AZD1222 COVID-19 vaccine. Study-level points and caveats: Spike regions recognized by vaccine-associated CD4 TCRs spanned the protein, led by 160-218 and 743-854. Donors were largely white British and mainly female; clonal diversity was possibly underestimated. Spike-specific TCRs gained breadth and depth after people received two AZD1222 doses.

This CDR3 has 15 residues. Looked up from germline, CDR1 is LNHDA and CDR2 is SQIVND (reference sequence). V lost 7 bases to trimming and J lost 3 bases, with 18 bases between them. TCRdb keeps only in-frame clones here, not all; method: immunoSEQ multiplex PCR. This sample carries 150,000 to 200,000 clones, roughly 92% of them seen once, and the ten largest clones take 1.5% to 2%. As regards this clone: Its antigen is unknown.

This chain joins TRBV19 and TRBJ1-1, with a weak D call TRBD1 (5 bases). Sequencing was performed on peripheral blood, taken on day 0 of AZD1222 vaccination. This receptor was taken from an adult in good health. In DNA form, the CDR3 reads TGTGCCAGTACCACAAGGGGTAGGAGGGACACTGAAGCTTTCTTT. This sequence encodes CASTTRGRRDTEAFF.